Presented here are 29 T cell receptor beta chains from one specimen sequenced in a study of response to subunit inactivated influenza vaccine. TCRdb reanalysed the RT-PCR reads using MiXCR and keeps one entry per CDR3 protein. The table has about 530,000 distinct CDR3 sequences, 10% to 15% seen once. The sample here was PBMCs from blood, taken about 40 days after vaccination. The receptors shown here come from a man aged 45-65 years who received an inactivated influenza vaccine.

The chain has TRBV6-6 and TRBJ2-7; the D gene is possibly TRBD1 (5 bases). V was shortened by 8 bases and J by 6 bases, with 17 bases between the two germline ends. The CDR3 spans 13 residues. CDR1 and CDR2 (germline): MNHNY, SVGAGI (reference sequence). The CDR3 nucleotides read TGTGCCAGCGGACATAAGCCAACCTCCGAGCAGTACTTC. Residues: CASGHKPTSEQYF.

The chain carries TRBV9 and TRBJ2-1; D ambiguous. Trimming pared 0 bases from V and 8 bases from J, leaving 9 bases between. In germline, CDR1 is SGDLS, CDR2 YYNGEE. The CDR3 has 13 amino acids. The CDR3 bases are TGTGCCAGCAGCGTAGGTTTCTTCCATGAGCAGTTCTTC. Translation: CASSVGFFHEQFF.

The V gene is TRBV29-1, the J gene TRBJ2-3; D possibly corresponds to TRBD2 (6 bases). This CDR3 has 15 amino acids. The germline V gene has CDR1 SQVTM and CDR2 ANQGSEA. V lost 7 bases and J lost 4, with 21 bases in between. CDR3 in DNA: TGCAGCGCCTACCCAAGGAGGGCTGAAGCAGATACGCAGTATTTT. Its translation is CSAYPRRAEADTQYF.

The chain combines TRBV20-1 with TRBJ2-7; TRBD1 matches 10 bases. From germline, CDR1 is DFQATT and CDR2 SNEGSKA (reference sequence). Losses at the gene ends were 3 bases for V and 4 bases for J; bases not matched to a gene: 6. CDR3 length equals 14 residues. CDR3 nucleotide sequence: TGCAGTGCTAGTCGGACAGGGGGAATATACGAGCAGTACTTC. Translation: CSASRTGGIYEQYF.

The V call is TRBV9, the J call TRBJ2-2; a possible D gene is TRBD2 (6 bases). The germline V gene has CDR1 SGDLS and CDR2 YYNGEE. The CDR3 totals 15 residues. The V gene lost 6 bases and the J gene lost 6 bases, with 18 bases spanning the gap. The DNA for the CDR3 is TGTGCCAGCAATAGATTGGGAGGAGGGTCCGGGGAGCTGTTTTTT. Protein: CASNRLGGGSGELFF.

This clonotype has more than one count but fewer than ten. The chain uses TRBV3-1 and TRBJ1-6; no clear D. The germline CDR1 and CDR2 sequences are LGHDT and YNNKEL (reference sequence). CDR3 length equals 16 residues. V was trimmed by 4 bases and J by 9 bases, leaving 19 bases between them. The CDR3 coding sequence is TGTGCCAGCAGCCGCAACGGACGACGCGGGGTTTCACCCCTCCACTTT. It translates to CASSRNGRRGVSPLHF.

This clonotype has just a few counts. V usage is TRBV6-5 and J usage is TRBJ1-2; 7 bases line up with TRBD1. This CDR3 is built from 15 residues. V was clipped by 2 bases and J by 4 bases; unmatched bases: 7. Germline V gives CDR1 MNHEY, CDR2 SVGAGI. CDR3 sequence (DNA): TGTGCCAGCAGTTACCGACAGGGAAACTCCTATGGCTACACCTTC. Translating it yields CASSYRQGNSYGYTF.

The chain couples TRBV10-3 to TRBJ2-6, with TRBD1 identical over 7 bases. The junction had 5 bases not matched to a gene; V was cut back by 4 bases and J by 2 bases. The CDR3 is made up of 16 amino acids. Germline loops: CDR1 ENHRY, CDR2 SYGVKD. The CDR3 is CAISGGDRAGANVLTF. As DNA, the CDR3 is TGTGCCATCAGTGGAGGTGACAGGGCTGGGGCCAACGTCCTGACTTTC.

In this sample, this clonotype turned up a few times. V is TRBV24-1 and J is TRBJ2-1; TRBD2 aligns across 7 bases. The V segment lost 3 bases and the J segment 4 bases; nucleotides outside the gene matches: 11. Germline V gene data show CDR1 as KGHDR and CDR2 as SFDVKD. The CDR3 has 17 residues. As DNA, the CDR3 is TGTGCCACCAGTGATCCAAAAACTAGCGAGCAATACAATGAGCAGTTCTTC. Translating gives CATSDPKTSEQYNEQFF.

This clonotype came up many times. The genes are TRBV12-3 or TRBV12-4 and TRBJ2-5; D ambiguous. V gave up 2 bases and J gave up 2 bases, with 6 bases separating them. This CDR3 is built from 13 residues. For the CDR3, the DNA is TGTGCCAGCAGTTTATCCAGTCAAGAGACCCAGTACTTC. Amino acids: CASSLSSQETQYF.

At least ten counts were recorded for this clonotype. This chain connects TRBV12-3 or TRBV12-4 to TRBJ2-1, with 7 positions matching TRBD2. The CDR3 contains 14 residues. Trimming took 3 bases from V and 7 from J; bases not matched to a gene: 6. The CDR3 loop reads CASSLSGAINEQFF. The CDR3 nucleotides read TGTGCCAGCAGTTTGAGCGGGGCGATTAATGAGCAGTTCTTC.

The rearrangement uses TRBV6-1 and TRBJ2-1; D is perhaps TRBD1 (6 bases). V lost 8 bases and J lost 2, with 13 bases in between. The CDR3 is made up of 14 amino acids. In germline, CDR1 is MNHNS, CDR2 SASEGT. This CDR3 is CASGVSGAYNEQFF. The CDR3 coding sequence is TGTGCCAGCGGTGTTTCAGGGGCCTACAATGAGCAGTTCTTC.

This clonotype was seen repeatedly, ten times or more. The chain uses TRBV6-1 and TRBJ2-3; maybe TRBD1 (7 bases). The V and J ends lost 6 bases and 2 bases respectively, with 15 bases between them. Germline CDR1 and CDR2: MNHNS and SASEGT. The CDR3 sequence is 15 residues long. The CDR3 nucleotides read TGTGCCAGCAGACCAGGGGGGCCCTTCACAGATACGCAGTATTTT. Its protein is CASRPGGPFTDTQYF.

This sequence joins TRBV4-1 and TRBJ2-1; 12 bases line up with TRBD1. Germline loops: CDR1 MGHRA, CDR2 YSYEKL. CDR3 length equals 16 residues. Trimming removed 3 bases from V and 10 bases from J; junction bases left unmatched: 10. The CDR3 sequence is CASSQGPGQGALEQFF. The DNA of the CDR3 is TGCGCCAGCAGCCAGGGACCGGGACAGGGGGCATTGGAGCAGTTCTTC.

This clonotype was counted many times. J is TRBJ2-5 and V is TRBV20-1, with D perhaps TRBD1 (6 bases). The length of the CDR3 is 13 residues. Trimming left V 2 bases short and J 5 bases short, with 12 bases between. Germline CDR1 and CDR2: DFQATT and SNEGSKA (reference sequence). The DNA for the CDR3 is TGCAGTGCTAGAAGCAGGGGACGTGAGACCCAGTACTTC. Its protein is CSARSRGRETQYF.

The V and J genes are TRBV20-1 and TRBJ1-5; 12 bases are shared with TRBD1. Germline trimming cut 6 bases from V and 2 bases from J; bases unmatched to any gene: 11. This CDR3 spans 17 amino acids. Looked up from germline, CDR1 is DFQATT and CDR2 is SNEGSKA (reference sequence). This CDR3 is CSANGGQGALGNQPQHF. The CDR3 DNA follows: TGCAGTGCCAACGGGGGACAGGGGGCACTAGGCAATCAGCCCCAGCATTTT.

CDR3 in amino acids: CASSPPGGEKLFF. The CDR3 DNA reads TGTGCCAGCAGCCCACCGGGGGGAGAAAAACTGTTTTTT. This rearrangement joins TRBV7-8 to TRBJ1-4, with D tentatively TRBD1 (5 bases). Deletions cut 5 bases from V and 8 bases from J, with 12 bases between. CDR3 length equals 13 residues. Germline V CDR1 and CDR2: SGHVS, FQNEAQ.

This clonotype was detected many times. The chain carries TRBV10-3 and TRBJ1-3; possible D gene TRBD1, 6 bases. Germline V gene lookup returns CDR1 ENHRY and CDR2 SYGVKD. V was cut by 7 bases and J by 0 bases, with 13 bases left in between. The CDR3 runs 15 residues. In nucleotides, the CDR3 is TGTGCCATCAAGGCAGGGACACACTCTGGAAACACCATATATTTT. Its protein product is CAIKAGTHSGNTIYF.

This clonotype has a handful of counts. The V gene is TRBV4-3, the J gene TRBJ2-1, with 9 bases that match TRBD2. The CDR3 spans 17 residues. Trimming took 0 bases from V and 7 from J; bases not matched to a gene: 10. Germline V lookup: CDR1 LGHNA, CDR2 YSLEER. The CDR3 here is CASSQEGPNSGRNEQFF. In nucleotides, the CDR3 is TGCGCCAGCAGCCAAGAAGGCCCAAATAGCGGGAGAAATGAGCAGTTCTTC.

This clonotype was counted at least ten times. The V gene is TRBV5-1, the J gene TRBJ2-2, with a weak D call TRBD1 (5 bases). This CDR3 region has 14 residues. Germline CDR1 SGHRS, CDR2 YFSETQ. Between the trimmed V and J ends, which lost 4 bases and 6 bases, there was a span of 13 bases. CDR3 loop: CASSIGQRAGELFF. CDR3 nucleotide sequence: TGCGCCAGCAGCATAGGACAAAGGGCCGGGGAGCTGTTTTTT.

The gene calls are TRBV27 and TRBJ2-7; no clear D gene. Germline V gene lookup returns CDR1 MNHEY and CDR2 SMNVEV (reference sequence). The CDR3 covers 15 residues. V shed 1 base and J shed 5 bases, with 15 bases lying between them. The CDR3 loop reads CASSLYDPDSDEQYF. The CDR3 nucleotides read TGTGCCAGCAGTTTATACGACCCCGATAGTGACGAGCAGTACTTC.

This clonotype was seen ten or more times. The chain uses TRBV20-1 and TRBJ2-3, with TRBD1 matching over 10 bases. The junction had 4 bases not matched to a gene; V was cut back by 5 bases and J by 2 bases. CDR3 length: 14 amino acids. Germline assignment: CDR1 DFQATT and CDR2 SNEGSKA (reference sequence). CDR3 protein: CSASGTGDTDTQYF. The CDR3 DNA is TGCAGTGCTTCCGGGACAGGGGACACAGATACGCAGTATTTT.

The chain has TRBV28 and TRBJ2-7; maybe TRBD1 (6 bases). Germline loops: CDR1 MDHEN, CDR2 SYDVKM. The CDR3 contains 12 residues. Trimming stripped 10 bases from V and 4 bases from J, with 14 bases between. The chain's CDR3 is CATHRVQYEQYF. DNA for the CDR3: TGTGCCACCCACAGGGTCCAGTACGAGCAGTACTTC. Supplemented by reference TRBV28 and TRBJ2-7, the full variable domain reads DVKVTQSSRYLVKRTGEKVFLECVQDMDHENMFWYRQDPGLGLRLIYFSYDVKMKEKGDIPEGYSVSREKKERFSLILESASTNQTSMYLCATHRVQYEQYFGPGTRLTVT.

The chain recombines TRBV3-1 with TRBJ2-5; unclear D gene. Trimming left V 8 bases short and J 2 bases short, with 9 bases between. There are 12 residues in the CDR3. Germline V CDR1 and CDR2: LGHDT, YNNKEL (reference sequence). The chain's CDR3 is CASRLLQETQYF. CDR3 bases: TGTGCCAGCCGCCTTTTACAAGAGACCCAGTACTTC.

This clonotype was seen just once. For the CDR3, the DNA is TGTGCCAGCAGCTTGGGACCGACACCCAAAGAGACCCAGTACTTC. The encoded protein is CASSLGPTPKETQYF. This chain joins TRBV5-5 and TRBJ2-5, with D hard to call. The V gene's germline CDR1 is SGHKS and CDR2 YYEKEE (reference sequence). CDR3 length: 15 residues. The V end was cut by 0 bases, the J end by 3 bases, with 12 bases between.

The rearrangement uses TRBV7-3 and TRBJ1-1; D not resolved. This CDR3 has 13 residues. V dropped 4 bases and J dropped 5 bases, with 11 bases sitting between them. In germline, CDR1 is SGHTA, CDR2 FQGTGA. CDR3 in amino acids: CASSSQPRTEAFF. Here the CDR3 DNA reads TGTGCCAGCAGCTCCCAACCCAGGACTGAAGCTTTCTTT.

This clonotype was counted between two and nine times. The genes are TRBV6-2 or TRBV6-3 and TRBJ2-5; D might be TRBD1 (5 bases). This CDR3 comprises 12 residues. Per the germline V gene, CDR1 is MNHEY and CDR2 is SVGEGT. The V gene lost 4 bases and the J gene lost 6 bases, with 9 bases spanning the gap. In DNA form, the CDR3 reads TGTGCCAGCAGTTCCCCAGGGAAGACCCAGTACTTC. It is translated as CASSSPGKTQYF.

This clonotype was detected only a few times. The V and J genes are TRBV12-3 or TRBV12-4 and TRBJ2-3, with D possibly matching TRBD2 (5 bases). V lost 7 bases and J lost 0, with 14 bases in between. The CDR3 spans 15 residues. The chain's CDR3 is CASTPPGESTDTQYF. Written as DNA, the CDR3 is TGTGCCAGCACTCCCCCCGGGGAAAGCACAGATACGCAGTATTTT.

For this clonotype: Compared with germline, one end of the junction differs, possibly owing to a read error. The chain couples TRBV5-1 to TRBJ2-6, with D possibly TRBD2 on 7 matching bases. Per germline, CDR1 SGHRS and CDR2 YFSETQ. The CDR3 consists of 17 residues. CDR3 sequence: CASSLEGGGSVANVLTF. CDR3 sequence (DNA): TGCGCCAGCAGCTTGGAAGGGGGGGGCTCTGTGGCCAACGTCCTGACTTTC.